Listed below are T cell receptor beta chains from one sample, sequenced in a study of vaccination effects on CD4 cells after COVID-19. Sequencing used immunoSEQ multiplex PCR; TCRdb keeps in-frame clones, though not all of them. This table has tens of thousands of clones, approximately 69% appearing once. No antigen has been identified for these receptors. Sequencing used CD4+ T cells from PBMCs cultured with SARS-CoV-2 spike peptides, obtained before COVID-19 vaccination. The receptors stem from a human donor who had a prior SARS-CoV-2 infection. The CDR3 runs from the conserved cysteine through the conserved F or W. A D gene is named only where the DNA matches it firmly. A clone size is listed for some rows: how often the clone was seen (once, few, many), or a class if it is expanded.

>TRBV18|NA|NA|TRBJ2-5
TGTGCCAGCTCACCACCGGGCGGGGCCTCCGAGACCCAGTACTTC
CASSPPGGASETQYF
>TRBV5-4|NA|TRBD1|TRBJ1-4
TGTGCCAGCAGCTCTCAGGGGGCCTCTAATGAAAAACTGTTTTTT
CASSSQGASNEKLFF
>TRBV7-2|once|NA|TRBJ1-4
TGTGCCAGCAGCTTAAGACGGGACGTTGGGGTGTTTTTT
CASSLRRDVGVFF
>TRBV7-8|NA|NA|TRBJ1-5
TGTGCCAGCAGCTTAGTTGGGGAGTGGGGCAATCAGCCCCAGCATTTT
CASSLVGEWGNQPQHF
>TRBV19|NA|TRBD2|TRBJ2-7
TGTGCCAGTAGTCGGCCCGGGACTAGCGGAATCTACGAGCAGTACTTC
CASSRPGTSGIYEQYF
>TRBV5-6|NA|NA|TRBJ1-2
TGTGCCAGCAGCTTGCAGGGCAATCACCCCTATGGCTACACCTTC
CASSLQGNHPYGYTF
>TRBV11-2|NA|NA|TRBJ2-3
TGTGCCAGCAGCTTTGCCCTAGTTGGGATCGCAGATACGCAGTATTTT
CASSFALVGIADTQYF
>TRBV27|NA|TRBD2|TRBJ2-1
TGTGCCAGCAGTTTACCACTAGCGGGAGTGTACAATGAGCAGTTCTTC
CASSLPLAGVYNEQFF
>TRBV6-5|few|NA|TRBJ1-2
TGTGCCAGCAGTTACTGGAGGGGCTCAAACTATGGCTACACCTTC
CASSYWRGSNYGYTF
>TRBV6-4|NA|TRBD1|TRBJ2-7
TGTGCCAGCGGACAGGGGGCGGCCTACGAGCAGTACTTC
CASGQGAAYEQYF
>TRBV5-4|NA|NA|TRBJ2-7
TGTGCCTTCGAAGGAGGGGGGGGCGAACGGCCCCAGTACTTC
CAFEGGGGERPQYF
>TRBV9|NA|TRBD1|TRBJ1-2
TGTGCCAGCAGCCCCCGGGACAGGGGAATTGAAGGCTACACCTTC
CASSPRDRGIEGYTF
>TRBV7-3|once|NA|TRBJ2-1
TGTGCCAGCAGCTTAGGGGCCGACAATGAGCAGTTCTTC
CASSLGADNEQFF
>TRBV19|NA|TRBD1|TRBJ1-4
TGTGCCAGTAGTAACCCCCGGGACAGAAAAACTAATGAAAAACTGTTTTTT
CASSNPRDRKTNEKLFF
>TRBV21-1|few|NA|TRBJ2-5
TGTGCCAGCAGCGGAGATGTCCGGGAGACCCAGTACTTC
CASSGDVRETQYF
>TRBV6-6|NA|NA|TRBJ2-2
TGTGCCAGCAGTGCACAACACACCGGGGAGCTGTTTTTT
CASSAQHTGELFF
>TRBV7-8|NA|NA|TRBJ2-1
TGTGCCAGCAGCTCAAGACTGAGCCGGACCTTCGATGAGCAGTTCTTC
CASSSRLSRTFDEQFF
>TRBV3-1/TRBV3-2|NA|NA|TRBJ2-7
TGTGCCAGCAGCCAAGATGTTAATTACCCCCGATACTTC
CASSQDVNYPRYF
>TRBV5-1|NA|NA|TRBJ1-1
TGCGCCAGCAGCTTGATAGCGAACACTGAAGCTTTCTTT
CASSLIANTEAFF
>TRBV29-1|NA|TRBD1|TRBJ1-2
TGCAGCGCCAGGGACAGCGCCAGGTATGGCTACACCTTC
CSARDSARYGYTF
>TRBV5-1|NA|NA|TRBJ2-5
TGCGCCAGCAGCTTCCCCGAGTACCAAGAGACCCAGTACTTC
CASSFPEYQETQYF
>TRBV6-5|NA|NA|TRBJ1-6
TGTGCCACGGGGCGGGGCTCCCTTAATTCACCCCTCCACTTT
CATGRGSLNSPLHF